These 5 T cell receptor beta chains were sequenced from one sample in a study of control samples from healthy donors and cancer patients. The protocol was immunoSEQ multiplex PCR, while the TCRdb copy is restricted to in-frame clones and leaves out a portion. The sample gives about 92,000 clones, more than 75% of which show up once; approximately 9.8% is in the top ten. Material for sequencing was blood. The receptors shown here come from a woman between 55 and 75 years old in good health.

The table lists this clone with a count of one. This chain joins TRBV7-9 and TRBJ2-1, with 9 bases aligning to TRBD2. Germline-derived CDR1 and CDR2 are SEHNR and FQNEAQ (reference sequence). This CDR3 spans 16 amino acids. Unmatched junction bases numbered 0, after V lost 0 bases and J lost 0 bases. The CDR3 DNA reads TGTGCCAGCAGCTTAGCAGCGGGAGGCTCCTACAATGAGCAGTTCTTC. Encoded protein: CASSLAAGGSYNEQFF.

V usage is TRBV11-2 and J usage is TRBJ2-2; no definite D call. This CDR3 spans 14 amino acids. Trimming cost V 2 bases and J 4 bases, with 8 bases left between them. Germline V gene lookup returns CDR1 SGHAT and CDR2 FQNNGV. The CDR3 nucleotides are TGTGCCAGCAGCTTAAAGTGGGTCACCGGGGAGCTGTTTTTT. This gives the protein CASSLKWVTGELFF.

CDR3 DNA: TGTGCCAGCAAAACTGGCTTCCTCTACAATGAGCAGTTCTTC. Translating gives CASKTGFLYNEQFF. The chain uses TRBV11-2 and TRBJ2-1; no clear D. This CDR3 contains 14 residues. Germline CDR1 reads SGHAT; CDR2 reads FQNNGV. The V end was cut by 7 bases, the J end by 3 bases, with 13 bases between. The full variable domain, in which reference TRBV11-2 and TRBJ2-1 provide the parts outside the CDR3, is EAGVAQSPRYKIIEKRQSVAFWCNPISGHATLYWYQQILGQGPKLLIQFQNNGVVDDSQLPKDRFSAERLKGVDSTLKIQPAKLEDSAVYLCASKTGFLYNEQFFGPGTRLTVL.

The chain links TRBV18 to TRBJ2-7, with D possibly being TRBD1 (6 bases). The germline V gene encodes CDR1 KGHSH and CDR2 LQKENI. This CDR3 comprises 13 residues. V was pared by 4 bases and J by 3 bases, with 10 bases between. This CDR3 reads CASSLRDNYEQYF. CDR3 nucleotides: TGTGCCAGCTCACTCCGGGACAACTACGAGCAGTACTTC.

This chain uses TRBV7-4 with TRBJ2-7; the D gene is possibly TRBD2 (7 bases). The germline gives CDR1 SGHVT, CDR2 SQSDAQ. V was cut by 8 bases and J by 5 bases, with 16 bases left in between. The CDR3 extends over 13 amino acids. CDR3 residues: CASGRGADDEQYF. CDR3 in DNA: TGTGCCAGCGGACGGGGGGCAGACGACGAGCAGTACTTC.